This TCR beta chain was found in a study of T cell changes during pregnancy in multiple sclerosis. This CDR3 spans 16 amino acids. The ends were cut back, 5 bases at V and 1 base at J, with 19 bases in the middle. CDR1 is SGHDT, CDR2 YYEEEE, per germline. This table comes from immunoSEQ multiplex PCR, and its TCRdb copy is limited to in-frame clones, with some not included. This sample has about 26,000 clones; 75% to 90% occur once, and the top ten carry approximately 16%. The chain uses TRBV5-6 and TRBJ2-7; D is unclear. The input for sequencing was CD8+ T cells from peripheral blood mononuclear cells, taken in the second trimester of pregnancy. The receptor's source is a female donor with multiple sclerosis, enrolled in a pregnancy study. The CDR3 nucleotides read TGTGCCAGCAGACGCCGGCGGCCGATACAATCCTACGAGCAGTACTTC. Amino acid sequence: CASRRRRPIQSYEQYF.